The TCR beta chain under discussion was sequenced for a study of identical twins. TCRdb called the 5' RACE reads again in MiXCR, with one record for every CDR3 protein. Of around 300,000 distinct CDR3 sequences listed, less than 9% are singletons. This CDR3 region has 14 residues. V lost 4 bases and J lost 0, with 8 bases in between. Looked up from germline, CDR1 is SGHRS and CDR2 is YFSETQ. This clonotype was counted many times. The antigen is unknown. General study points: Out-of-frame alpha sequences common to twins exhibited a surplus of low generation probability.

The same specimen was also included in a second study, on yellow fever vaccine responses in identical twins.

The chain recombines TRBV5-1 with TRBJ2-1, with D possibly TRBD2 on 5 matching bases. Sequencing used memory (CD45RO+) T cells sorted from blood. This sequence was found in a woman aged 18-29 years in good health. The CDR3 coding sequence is TGCGCCAGCAGCAAGCGGACCTCCTACAATGAGCAGTTCTTC. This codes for CASSKRTSYNEQFF. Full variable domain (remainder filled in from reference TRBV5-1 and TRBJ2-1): KAGVTQTPRYLIKTRGQQVTLSCSPISGHRSVSWYQQTPGQGLQFLFEYFSETQRNKGNFPGRFSGRQFSNSRSEMNVSTLELGDSALYLCASSKRTSYNEQFFGPGTRLTVL.